Below, 20 T cell receptor beta chains from the same sample are listed, as sequenced in a study of T cells in Graves' hyperthyroidism and ophthalmopathy. Amplified TCR beta CDR3 regions came from RNA transcripts. Initially, a first-round RT-PCR of the TCR CDR3 employed the HTBI primer set. TCRdb re-called the multiplex PCR reads through MiXCR, storing one row per CDR3 protein. The data show fewer than 800,000 distinct CDR3 sequences, over 15% seen once. Material: blood. Every receptor here comes from a young man with Graves' hyperthyroidism.

This clonotype was observed a few times. The CDR3 is CASSTTGTGELFF. The CDR3 DNA reads TGTGCCAGCAGTACTACGGGCACCGGGGAGCTGTTTTTT. The V and J genes are TRBV6-1 and TRBJ2-2; D not certain. Germline V CDR1 and CDR2: MNHNS, SASEGT. V was cut by 5 bases and J by 4 bases, with 8 bases left in between. The CDR3 spans 13 residues.

This clonotype showed up many times. The rearrangement joins TRBV12-3 or TRBV12-4 to TRBJ2-7; D possibly corresponds to TRBD1 (5 bases). The V gene lost 5 bases and the J gene lost 7 bases, with 18 bases spanning the gap. The CDR3 has 14 residues. This CDR3 reads CASSKVRALGEQYF. The CDR3 DNA follows: TGTGCCAGCAGTAAGGTCAGGGCCCTTGGGGAGCAGTACTTC.

There are a few counts of this clonotype. The V and J genes are TRBV10-3 and TRBJ1-4; TRBD1 is a possible D gene (6 bases). Trimming took 10 bases from V and 0 from J, leaving 15 bases between them. The CDR3 is 15 residues long. The germline CDR1 and CDR2 sequences are ENHRY and SYGVKD. Here the CDR3 DNA reads TGTGCCACAGCCACCGGGGGCGCAACTAATGAAAAACTGTTTTTT. It is translated as CATATGGATNEKLFF.

The CDR3 DNA reads TGTGCCACCAGTGATCCCGGGACAGGGGATAACTATGGCTACACCTTC. Residues: CATSDPGTGDNYGYTF. This rearrangement joins TRBV24-1 to TRBJ1-2, with 10 positions matching TRBD1. J was trimmed by 1 base and V by 3 bases; bases with no gene match: 4. The CDR3 consists of 16 residues. CDR1 and CDR2 (germline): KGHDR, SFDVKD.

There are a few counts of this clonotype. The chain employs TRBV20-1 and TRBJ2-5, with 11 positions matching TRBD2. The CDR3 length is 19 residues. Germline V gives CDR1 DFQATT, CDR2 SNEGSKA (reference sequence). V lost 5 bases and J lost 4; bases outside the gene matches: 21. The CDR3 here is CSAAGGLYPLAGGGETQYF. The CDR3 coding sequence is TGCAGTGCTGCAGGGGGTTTATACCCTCTAGCGGGAGGTGGAGAGACCCAGTACTTC.

V usage is TRBV18 and J usage is TRBJ1-3; D ambiguous. V was trimmed by 3 bases and J by 0 bases, leaving 15 bases between them. The CDR3 is made up of 17 amino acids. The germline gives CDR1 KGHSH, CDR2 LQKENI. CDR3 coding DNA: TGTGCCAGCTCACCTCGGCGGCAGTCACACTCTGGAAACACCATATATTTT. Protein: CASSPRRQSHSGNTIYF. Looking up the rest from reference TRBV18 and TRBJ1-3 gives the full variable domain: NAGVMQNPRHLVRRRGQEARLRCSPMKGHSHVYWYRQLPEEGLKFMVYLQKENIIDESGMPKERFSAEFPKEGPSILRIQQVVRGDSAAYFCASSPRRQSHSGNTIYFGEGSWLTVV.

The V call is TRBV5-4, the J call TRBJ2-3; TRBD2 is a possible D gene (6 bases). The V gene's germline CDR1 is SGHNT and CDR2 YYREEE (reference sequence). The V gene lost 5 bases and the J gene lost 3 bases, with 16 bases spanning the gap. The CDR3 has 15 amino acids. CDR3 coding DNA: TGTGCCAGCAGGAACCGGGACTTACGGACAGATACGCAGTATTTT. Translating it yields CASRNRDLRTDTQYF.

The V gene is TRBV20-1, the J gene TRBJ2-1, with D tentatively TRBD2 (6 bases). V was cut by 6 bases and J by 6 bases, with 15 bases left in between. The V gene's germline CDR1 is DFQATT and CDR2 SNEGSKA (reference sequence). CDR3 length: 13 amino acids. Here the CDR3 DNA reads TGCAGTGCATTAGCGGTTCAATGCAATGAGCAGTTCTTC. Translation: CSALAVQCNEQFF.

At least ten counts were recorded for this clonotype. The CDR3 coding sequence is TGTGCCAGCAGTGTGACTAGCAGCAATGAGCAGTTCTTC. Its protein is CASSVTSSNEQFF. The V and J genes are TRBV28 and TRBJ2-1, with TRBD2 matching 7 bases. Looked up from germline, CDR1 is MDHEN and CDR2 is SYDVKM. With 5 bases clipped from V and 6 bases from J, the junction kept 4 bases outside the gene matches. The CDR3 is 13 residues long. The whole variable domain, remainder taken from reference TRBV28 and TRBJ2-1, is DVKVTQSSRYLVKRTGEKVFLECVQDMDHENMFWYRQDPGLGLRLIYFSYDVKMKEKGDIPEGYSVSREKKERFSLILESASTNQTSMYLCASSVTSSNEQFFGPGTRLTVL.

Here the CDR3 reads CASSRTSGLFYNEQFF. DNA of the CDR3: TGTGCCAGCAGTAGGACTAGCGGTCTGTTTTACAATGAGCAGTTCTTC. The chain has TRBV6-2 or TRBV6-3 and TRBJ2-1; TRBD2 aligns across 10 bases. The CDR3 extends over 16 amino acids. V shed 5 bases and J 4 bases; nucleotides not matched to a gene: 8. The V gene's germline CDR1 is MNHEY and CDR2 SVGEGT.

This clonotype was detected many times. This chain joins TRBV7-2 and TRBJ1-1; no firm D call. The CDR3 extends over 13 amino acids. Trimming stripped 2 bases from V and 0 bases from J, with 4 bases between. In germline, CDR1 is SGHTA, CDR2 FQGNSA. This chain's CDR3 is CASSLWMNTEAFF. CDR3 bases: TGTGCCAGCAGCTTATGGATGAACACTGAAGCTTTCTTT.

The V gene is TRBV7-2, the J gene TRBJ2-2; 14 nucleotides line up with TRBD2. This CDR3 has 17 amino acids. The germline gives CDR1 SGHTA, CDR2 FQGNSA. V dropped 3 bases and J dropped 0; count of bases not matched to a gene: 0. The CDR3 sequence: CASSLGLAGANTGELFF. In nucleotides, the CDR3 is TGTGCCAGCAGCTTGGGACTAGCGGGAGCGAACACCGGGGAGCTGTTTTTT.

This clonotype showed up many times. The rearrangement links TRBV28 to TRBJ2-7; the match to TRBD2 covers 13 bases. CDR1 MDHEN and CDR2 SYDVKM come from the germline V gene. J was trimmed by 7 bases and V by 7 bases; bases with no gene match: 4. The CDR3 loop spans 13 amino acids. The CDR3 spells CASKLAGGGEQYF. The CDR3 coding sequence is TGTGCCAGCAAACTAGCGGGAGGGGGTGAGCAGTACTTC.

Concerning this clonotype itself: Since no conserved phenylalanine or tryptophan closes the CDR3, a read error is the likely cause. This chain links TRBV18 with TRBJ2-7; TRBD1 agrees at 7 bases. The CDR3 consists of 13 residues. V lost 6 bases, J lost 2 bases, and 4 bases stayed unmatched. The germline V gene encodes CDR1 KGHSH and CDR2 LQKENI. In DNA, the CDR3 is TGTGCCAGCTCTCCCGGGACAGCCTACGAGCAGTACCTC. Its translation is CASSPGTAYEQYL.

This clonotype was seen at least ten times. The chain joins TRBV7-8 to TRBJ1-5; 8 positions match TRBD1. Germline V gene sequence: CDR1 SGHVS, CDR2 FQNEAQ. The CDR3 is 19 amino acids. The J segment lost 1 base and the V segment lost 1 base, leaving 12 bases of the junction unmatched. The CDR3 nucleotides are TGTGCCAGCAGCTTAGGACCGGACAGGGAGGCCTCGAGCAATCAGCCCCAGCATTTT. This codes for CASSLGPDREASSNQPQHF.

This clonotype occurred a few times. The chain uses TRBV14 and TRBJ2-5; TRBD1 aligns across 8 bases. The CDR3 runs 15 residues. The trim removed 1 base at V and 5 bases at J, leaving 6 bases unmatched. Germline loops: CDR1 SGHDN, CDR2 FVKESK. CDR3 nucleotide sequence: TGTGCCAGCAGCCAAGTCGGACAGGGAGGCGAGACCCAGTACTTC. It is translated as CASSQVGQGGETQYF.

V gene TRBV4-1 combines with J gene TRBJ1-2, with TRBD1 matching over 9 bases. The germline V gene encodes CDR1 MGHRA and CDR2 YSYEKL. V lost 1 base, J lost 6 bases, and 6 bases stayed unmatched. The CDR3 sequence is 15 residues long. In DNA form, the CDR3 reads TGCGCCAGCAGCCAAGTAGGACAGGGGCGCAATGGCTACACCTTC. Translating it yields CASSQVGQGRNGYTF.

This clonotype was seen ten or more times. This chain links TRBV3-1 with TRBJ2-2, with unresolved D. The ends were cut back, 4 bases at V and 8 bases at J, with 8 bases in the middle. Germline-derived CDR1 and CDR2 are LGHDT and YNNKEL (reference sequence). This CDR3 region has 12 residues. The CDR3 region has the DNA TGTGCCAGCAGCCGCGAAGGAGGGGAGCTGTTTTTT. Protein product: CASSREGGELFF.

The genes are TRBV30 and TRBJ2-3; a possible D gene is TRBD1 (5 bases). Germline loops: CDR1 GTSNPN, CDR2 SVGIG (reference sequence). Trimming pared 0 bases from V and 11 bases from J, leaving 12 bases between. The CDR3 contains 12 residues. CDR3 sequence reads: CAWSVRQGKQYF. The CDR3 region has the DNA TGTGCCTGGAGTGTACGGCAGGGAAAGCAGTATTTT. The variable domain in full, with the rest retrieved from reference TRBV30 and TRBJ2-3, is SQTIHQWPATLVQPVGSPLSLECTVEGTSNPNLYWYRQAAGRGLQLLFYSVGIGQISSEVPQNLSASRPQDRQFILSSKKLLLSDSGFYLCAWSVRQGKQYFGPGTRLTVL.

This clonotype was detected ten times or more. The chain carries TRBV28 and TRBJ1-5; D remains ambiguous. The CDR3 has 15 amino acids. V lost 5 bases and J 2 bases, leaving 13 bases between the germline ends. The V gene's germline CDR1 is MDHEN and CDR2 SYDVKM. In nucleotides, the CDR3 is TGTGCCAGCAGTCCCCCATTCGGTGGCAATCAGCCCCAGCATTTT. Translation: CASSPPFGGNQPQHF.